The clone carrying this T cell receptor beta chain was detected a few times. What it recognizes is unknown. TCRdb reanalyzed the PCR reads via MiXCR. The sample comprises 43,000 or so clones, roughly 15% of which are singletons, and 20% to 25% rests with the top ten. This sample is drawn from a study of metastatic and nonmetastatic thyroid tumors. Across the whole study: Repertoire data that came from the blood and tumor or nodule tissue of malignant and benign thyroid patients were compared. Whole-study findings and limits: It was reported that TCR beta diversity was significantly higher in malignant thyroid tumors than benign nodules, in blood and tumor.

Patients had received no treatment of any kind before thyroid surgery. From germline, CDR1 is SQVTM and CDR2 ANQGSEA. V was pared by 4 bases and J by 4 bases, with 13 bases between. The CDR3 is made up of 13 amino acids. The sequence was obtained from a female donor with papillary thyroid cancer or a benign thyroid nodule (not recorded which). Some clones in this sample may be carry-over from other donors' samples. V usage is TRBV29-1 and J usage is TRBJ2-5; D perhaps matches TRBD2 (6 bases). The sequenced material came from blood. Written as DNA, the CDR3 is TGCAGCGTTGTGGGAGGTAGCCGAGAGACCCAGTACTTC. Translating it yields CSVVGGSRETQYF.